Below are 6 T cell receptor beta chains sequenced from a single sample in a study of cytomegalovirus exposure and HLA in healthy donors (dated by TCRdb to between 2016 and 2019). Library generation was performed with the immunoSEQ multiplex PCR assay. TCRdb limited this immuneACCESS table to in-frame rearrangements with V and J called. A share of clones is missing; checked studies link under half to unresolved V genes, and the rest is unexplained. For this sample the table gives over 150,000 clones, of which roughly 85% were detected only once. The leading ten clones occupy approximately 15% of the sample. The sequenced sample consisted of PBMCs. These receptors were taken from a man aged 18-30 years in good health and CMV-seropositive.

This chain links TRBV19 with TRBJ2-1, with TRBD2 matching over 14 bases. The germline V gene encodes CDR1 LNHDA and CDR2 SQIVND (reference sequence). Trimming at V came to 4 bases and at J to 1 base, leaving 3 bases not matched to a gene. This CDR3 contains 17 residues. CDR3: CASSSRTSGRSYNEQFF. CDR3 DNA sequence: TGTGCCAGTAGTAGTCGGACTAGCGGGAGGTCCTACAATGAGCAGTTCTTC.

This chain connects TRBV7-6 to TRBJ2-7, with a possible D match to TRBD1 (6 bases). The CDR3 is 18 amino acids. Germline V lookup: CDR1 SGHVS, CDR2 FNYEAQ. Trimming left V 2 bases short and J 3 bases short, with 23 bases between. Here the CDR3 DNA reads TGTGCCAGCAGCTTAACGTGGGAAACGGGACATTCAAACTACGAGCAGTACTTC. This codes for CASSLTWETGHSNYEQYF.

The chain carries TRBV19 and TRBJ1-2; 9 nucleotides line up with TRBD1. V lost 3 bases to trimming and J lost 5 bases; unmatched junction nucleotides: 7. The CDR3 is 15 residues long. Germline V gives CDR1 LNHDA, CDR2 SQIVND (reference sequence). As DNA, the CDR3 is TGTGCCAGTAGTATCCCGGGACAGGGAAGGTATGGCTACACCTTC. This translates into CASSIPGQGRYGYTF. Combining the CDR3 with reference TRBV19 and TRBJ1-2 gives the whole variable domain DGGITQSPKYLFRKEGQNVTLSCEQNLNHDAMYWYRQDPGQGLRLIYYSQIVNDFQKGDIAEGYSVSREKKESFPLTVTSAQKNPTAFYLCASSIPGQGRYGYTFGSGTRLTVV.

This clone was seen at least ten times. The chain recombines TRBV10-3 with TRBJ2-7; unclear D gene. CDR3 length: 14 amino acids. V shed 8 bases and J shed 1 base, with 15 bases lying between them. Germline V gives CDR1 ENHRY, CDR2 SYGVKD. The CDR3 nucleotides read TGTGCCATCCGCCGCTCGACGGGTTCCTACGAGCAGTACTTC. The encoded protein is CAIRRSTGSYEQYF.

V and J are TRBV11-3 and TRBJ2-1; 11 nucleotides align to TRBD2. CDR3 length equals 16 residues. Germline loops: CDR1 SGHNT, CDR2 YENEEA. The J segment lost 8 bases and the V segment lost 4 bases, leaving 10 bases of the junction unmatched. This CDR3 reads CASSSPTSGDLHEQFF. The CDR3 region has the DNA TGTGCCAGCAGCTCGCCGACTAGCGGGGACTTGCATGAGCAGTTCTTC.

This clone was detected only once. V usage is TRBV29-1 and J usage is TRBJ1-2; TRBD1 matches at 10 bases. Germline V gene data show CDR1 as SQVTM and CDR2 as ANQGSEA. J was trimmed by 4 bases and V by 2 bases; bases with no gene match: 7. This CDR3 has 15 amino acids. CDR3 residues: CSVERGGQGSYGYTF. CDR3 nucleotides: TGCAGCGTTGAAAGGGGGGGACAGGGGTCCTATGGCTACACCTTC.